Sequencing of this T cell receptor (beta chain) was carried out in a study of CDR3 diversity in severe acne. TCRdb ran MiXCR on the PCR reads and lists one entry per CDR3 protein. The sample lists under 100,000 distinct CDR3 sequences, 45% to 55% occurring once. There are 16 residues in the CDR3. From germline, CDR1 is MNHNS and CDR2 SASEGT. J was trimmed by 6 bases and V by 6 bases; bases with no gene match: 13. Input material: blood. This sequence originates from a male donor in good health, serving as a control. The V and J genes are TRBV6-1 and TRBJ1-2, with 10 positions matching TRBD1. CDR3 nucleotide sequence: TGTGCCAGCAGAAAAACAAGGACAGGGGGTATGAATGGCTACACCTTC. As protein: CASRKTRTGGMNGYTF.